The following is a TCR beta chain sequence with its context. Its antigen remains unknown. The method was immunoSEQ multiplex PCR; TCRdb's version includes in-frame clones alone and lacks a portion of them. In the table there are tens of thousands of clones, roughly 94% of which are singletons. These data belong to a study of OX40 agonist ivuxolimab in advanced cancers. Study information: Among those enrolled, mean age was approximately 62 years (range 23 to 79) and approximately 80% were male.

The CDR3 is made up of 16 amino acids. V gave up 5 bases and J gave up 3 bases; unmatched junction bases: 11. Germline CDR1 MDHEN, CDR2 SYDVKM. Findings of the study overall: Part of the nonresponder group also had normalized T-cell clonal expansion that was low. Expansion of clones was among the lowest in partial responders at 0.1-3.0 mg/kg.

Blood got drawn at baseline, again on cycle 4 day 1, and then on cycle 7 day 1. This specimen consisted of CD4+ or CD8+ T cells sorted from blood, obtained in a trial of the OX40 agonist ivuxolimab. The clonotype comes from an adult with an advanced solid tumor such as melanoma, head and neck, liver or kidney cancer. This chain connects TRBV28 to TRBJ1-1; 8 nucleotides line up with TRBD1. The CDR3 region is CASSPRQGMSDTEAFF. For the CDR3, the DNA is TGTGCCAGCAGTCCCCGACAGGGGATGTCGGACACTGAAGCTTTCTTT.